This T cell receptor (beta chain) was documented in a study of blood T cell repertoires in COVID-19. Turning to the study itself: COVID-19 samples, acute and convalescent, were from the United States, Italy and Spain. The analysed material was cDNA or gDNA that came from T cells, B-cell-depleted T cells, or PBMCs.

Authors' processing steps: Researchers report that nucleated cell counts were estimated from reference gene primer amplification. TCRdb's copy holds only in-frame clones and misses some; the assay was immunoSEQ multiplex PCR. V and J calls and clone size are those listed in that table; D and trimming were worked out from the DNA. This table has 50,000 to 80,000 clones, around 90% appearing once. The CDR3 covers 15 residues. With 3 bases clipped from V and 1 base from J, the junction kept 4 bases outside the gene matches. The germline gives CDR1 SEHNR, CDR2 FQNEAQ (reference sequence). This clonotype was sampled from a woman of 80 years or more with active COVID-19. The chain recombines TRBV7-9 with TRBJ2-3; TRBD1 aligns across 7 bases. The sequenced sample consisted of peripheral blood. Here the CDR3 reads CASSFGTEGTDTQYF. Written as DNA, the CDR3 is TGTGCCAGCAGCTTCGGGACAGAAGGCACAGATACGCAGTATTTT.